A single sample is the source of the 8 T cell receptor beta chains below, sequenced in a study of T cell clonality in common variable immunodeficiency. The data were produced by immunoSEQ multiplex PCR, yet TCRdb's version contains in-frame clones alone and is incomplete. Altogether about 35,000 clones were found in the sample, and no singletons occur. The sequenced sample consisted of peripheral blood mononuclear cells. The receptors here all came from a person aged 18 to 70 in good health.

This clone has only a few counts. The read stops 3 residues short of the end of the CDR3; the missing end is completed from the germline J gene. The chain uses TRBV6-1 and TRBJ2-7; the D is unclear. Germline-derived CDR1 and CDR2 are MNHNS and SASEGT. The germline V and J ends were trimmed by 3 bases and 1 base, with 7 bases remaining between them. The CDR3 runs 13 residues. The CDR3 sequence is CASSERQSYEQYF. The covered CDR3 bases are TGTGCCAGCAGTGAGCGGCAGTCCTACGAG.

The sample holds many counts of this clone. The missing CDR3 end, 3 residues past where the read stops, is filled in from the germline J gene. The rearrangement joins TRBV10-1 to TRBJ2-3; 10 positions match TRBD2. The germline CDR1 and CDR2 sequences are WNHNN and SYGVQD (reference sequence). CDR3 size: 16 residues. V was pared by 3 bases and J by 3 bases, with 6 bases of the junction left unmatched. The sequenced CDR3 bases are TGCGCCAGCAGTGACCCCGGACTAGCGGAAACAGATACG. Translation: CASSDPGLAETDT. The full CDR3 is CASSDPGLAETDTQYF.

This clone was seen at least ten times. CDR3: CASSLGAGLTGELFF. CDR3 DNA, as far as it was read: TGTGCCAGCAGTCTGGGGGCGGGATTAACCGGGGAG. V and J are TRBV28 and TRBJ2-2; D might be TRBD1 or TRBD2, each matching 6 bases. The CDR3 goes on 3 residues after the read ends, and that part is filled in from the germline J gene. The CDR3 sequence is 15 residues long. V was shortened by 5 bases and J by 5 bases, with 15 bases between the two germline ends. Germline V gene sequence: CDR1 MDHEN, CDR2 SYDVKM. Looking up the rest from reference TRBV28 and TRBJ2-2 gives the full variable domain: DVKVTQSSRYLVKRTGEKVFLECVQDMDHENMFWYRQDPGLGLRLIYFSYDVKMKEKGDIPEGYSVSREKKERFSLILESASTNQTSMYLCASSLGAGLTGELFFGEGSRLTVL.

On this clone: With the read ending 3 residues before the CDR3 end, the germline J gene is used to fill in that end. The rearrangement links TRBV7-3 to TRBJ1-2, with 8 bases aligning to TRBD1. Per the germline V gene, CDR1 is SGHTA and CDR2 is FQGTGA. This CDR3 is built from 13 residues. The part of the CDR3 DNA that was read is TGTGCCAGCAGCTCTGGACAGGGCCGCGAG. Encoded protein: CASSSGQGRE. The entire CDR3 protein reads CASSSGQGREYTF.

This clone was seen many times. The CDR3 extends 3 residues past the end of the read, so its final part is completed from the germline J gene. The chain links TRBV5-1 to TRBJ1-5, with D possibly matching TRBD1 (6 bases). The CDR3 totals 13 residues. V was shortened by 2 bases and J by 7 bases, with 10 bases between the two germline ends. Germline CDR1 is SGHRS and CDR2 is YFSETQ. The CDR3 is CASSLQGPQPQHF. The covered CDR3 bases are TGCGCCAGCAGCTTACAGGGCCCCCAGCCC. Combining the CDR3 with reference TRBV5-1 and TRBJ1-5 gives the whole variable domain KAGVTQTPRYLIKTRGQQVTLSCSPISGHRSVSWYQQTPGQGLQFLFEYFSETQRNKGNFPGRFSGRQFSNSRSEMNVSTLELGDSALYLCASSLQGPQPQHFGDGTRLSIL.

This clone was recorded many times. The CDR3 end is not reached by the read, which stops 3 residues before it; the germline J gene fills it in. V gene TRBV7-3 combines with J gene TRBJ2-1; 8 nucleotides line up with TRBD2. The CDR3 runs 16 residues. V lost 3 bases to trimming and J lost 4 bases; unmatched junction nucleotides: 8. CDR1 is SGHTA and CDR2 is FQGTGA in the germline V gene. Incomplete CDR3 DNA: TGTGCCAGCAGCTTCCGGGGGGGAGCCGATTACAATGAG. It is translated as CASSFRGGADYNE. The full CDR3 protein reads CASSFRGGADYNEQFF.

In this sample, this clone turned up many times. Sequencing ends 3 residues short of the CDR3 end; the germline J gene provides the rest. V usage is TRBV13 and J usage is TRBJ2-1, with TRBD2 identical over 8 bases. V was pared by 4 bases and J by 9 bases, with 8 bases of the junction left unmatched. This CDR3 is 14 amino acids long. Germline CDR1 reads PRHDT; CDR2 reads FYEKMQ (reference sequence). CDR3 amino acids: CASSYQASGSEQFF. CDR3 bases read: TGTGCCAGCAGCTACCAAGCCAGCGGGAGTGAG. The full variable domain, with the rest looked up from reference TRBV13 and TRBJ2-1, is AAGVIQSPRHLIKEKRETATLKCYPIPRHDTVYWYQQGPGQDPQFLISFYEKMQSDKGSIPDRFSAQQFSDYHSELNMSSLELGDSALYFCASSYQASGSEQFFGPGTRLTVL.

CDR3 sequence: CASSTTGGEGHYDYTF. The CDR3 DNA, read in part, is TGTGCCAGTAGTACTACAGGGGGCGAAGGCCACTACGAC. The chain recombines TRBV19 with TRBJ1-2, with 9 bases identical to TRBD1. The read stops 3 residues short of the end of the CDR3; the missing end is completed from the germline J gene. The CDR3 is made up of 16 amino acids. Germline-derived CDR1 and CDR2 are LNHDA and SQIVND (reference sequence).